The 6 T cell receptor beta chains given below trace back to one sample, sequenced in a study of T cell responses to AZD1222 COVID-19 vaccine. Clones were read by immunoSEQ multiplex PCR, and TCRdb kept only the in-frame ones, dropping some. The data contain some 90,000 clones, about 88% of them singletons. The sample was peripheral blood, taken on day 0 of AZD1222 vaccination. These receptors were obtained from an adult in good health.

The chain carries TRBV15 and TRBJ1-4; D unresolved. Germline loops: CDR1 LNHNV, CDR2 YYDKDF (reference sequence). V was pared by 0 bases and J by 6 bases, with 5 bases between. The CDR3 length is 13 residues. This CDR3 reads CATSRDLDEKLFF. The CDR3 coding sequence is TGTGCCACCAGCAGAGATCTAGATGAAAAACTGTTTTTT. The full variable domain, its missing parts supplied by reference TRBV15 and TRBJ1-4, is DAMVIQNPRYQVTQFGKPVTLSCSQTLNHNVMYWYQQKSSQAPKLLFHYYDKDFNNEADTPDNFQSRRPNTSFCFLDIRSPGLGDTAMYLCATSRDLDEKLFFGSGTQLSVL.

This rearrangement joins TRBV2 to TRBJ1-5, with D tentatively TRBD1 (6 bases). The V gene lost 2 bases and the J gene lost 2 bases, with 7 bases spanning the gap. CDR1 and CDR2 from the germline V gene are SNHLY and FYNNEI. This CDR3 comprises 14 residues. The CDR3 DNA reads as TGTGCCAGCAGTGAACAGGGGCGCAATCAGCCCCAGCATTTT. Residues: CASSEQGRNQPQHF.

J is TRBJ2-2 and V is TRBV7-9; TRBD2 might be the D (6 bases). The CDR3 totals 15 residues. V was pared by 6 bases and J by 0 bases, with 11 bases between. Per the germline V gene, CDR1 is SEHNR and CDR2 is FQNEAQ (reference sequence). The CDR3 DNA reads as TGTGCCAGCAGGGCGGGACCCGCGAACACCGGGGAGCTGTTTTTT. This codes for CASRAGPANTGELFF.

The V call is TRBV19, the J call TRBJ1-5; tentatively, D is TRBD1 (5 bases). Germline V lookup: CDR1 LNHDA, CDR2 SQIVND (reference sequence). Trimming shortened V by 5 bases and J by 3 bases, and 14 bases separated the two germline ends. The CDR3 is 15 residues long. The CDR3 sequence is CASSLWGGINQPQHF. The CDR3 bases are TGTGCCAGTAGTTTATGGGGGGGGATCAATCAGCCCCAGCATTTT. The variable domain in full, with the rest retrieved from reference TRBV19 and TRBJ1-5, is DGGITQSPKYLFRKEGQNVTLSCEQNLNHDAMYWYRQDPGQGLRLIYYSQIVNDFQKGDIAEGYSVSREKKESFPLTVTSAQKNPTAFYLCASSLWGGINQPQHFGDGTRLSIL.

This clone was detected a few times. V gene TRBV3-1 (or the pseudogene TRBV3-2) combines with J gene TRBJ1-2, with 9 bases lining up with TRBD1. Germline CDR1 reads LGHDT; CDR2 reads YNNKEL (reference sequence). The CDR3 is made up of 13 amino acids. V lost 3 bases, J lost 8 bases, and 4 bases stayed unmatched. CDR3 sequence: CASSHWTGEGYTF. The DNA of the CDR3 is TGTGCCAGCAGCCATTGGACAGGGGAAGGCTACACCTTC.

The J gene is TRBJ2-7, the V gene TRBV5-6; 10 bases match TRBD1. Losses at the gene ends were 4 bases for V and 6 bases for J; bases not matched to a gene: 13. There are 16 residues in the CDR3. Germline V gene sequence: CDR1 SGHDT, CDR2 YYEEEE. CDR3 residues: CASSDATGGRMAEQYF. The CDR3 region has the DNA TGTGCCAGCAGCGACGCGACAGGGGGCCGAATGGCCGAGCAGTACTTC.